This T cell receptor beta chain was sequenced in a study of T cells in localized non-small cell lung cancer. General study results and limits: Without multi-region sequencing, intratumor heterogeneity could not be excluded. Adjacent lung tissue had a median about 52 of the top 100 clones found in the tumor. Exceeding tumor, uninvolved adjacent lung had the highest T cell clonality.

Germline CDR1 WNHNN, CDR2 SYGVQD (reference sequence). The V end was cut by 11 bases, the J end by 5 bases, with 21 bases between. CDR3 size: 14 residues. Concerning this clone itself: Its matching antigen is unknown.

Measured with immunoSEQ multiplex PCR; TCRdb has only the in-frame clones, and not every one. The repertoire has about 24,000 clones, 90% of them found once; the top ten carry about 7%. The V and J genes are TRBV10-1 and TRBJ2-5; TRBD1 might be the D (5 bases). This sample comprised peripheral blood, obtained before any cancer treatment. This sequence was found in a woman aged 40 to 75 with stage I lung adenocarcinoma. The CDR3 region is CAPRQLQGRETQYF. CDR3 nucleotide sequence: TGCGCCCCCCGACAGCTCCAAGGCAGGGAGACCCAGTACTTC.